These 32 T cell receptor beta chains were all obtained from the same sample, sequenced in a study of regulatory T cells in long-lasting Graves disease. The time point: newly diagnosed GD, antithyroid drugs for less than 3 months. Preparation of the TCR library used RNA extracted from PBMCs. To make TCR beta libraries, researchers used iRepertoire HTBI primers and Arm-PCR of CDR3 regions. TCRdb redid the calling of the multiplex PCR reads with MiXCR, one entry per CDR3 protein. The table includes about 540,000 distinct CDR3 sequences, roughly 13% detected once. These data are also associated with another study on T cells in Graves' hyperthyroidism and ophthalmopathy.

This sample comprised peripheral blood mononuclear cells (PBMCs), obtained at new diagnosis, from a patient treated with antithyroid drugs. All receptors come from a young man with Graves disease.

This clonotype was seen ten or more times. V usage is TRBV2 and J usage is TRBJ1-1; D is unclear. V shed 6 bases and J shed 0 bases, with 8 bases lying between them. Germline values: CDR1 SNHLY, CDR2 FYNNEI. The CDR3 runs 13 residues. This CDR3 reads CASRSDMNTEAFF. The CDR3 coding sequence is TGTGCCAGCAGATCCGATATGAACACTGAAGCTTTCTTT.

There are many counts of this clonotype. The germline gene is not matched at one end of the junction; a read error may be the cause. This chain connects TRBV5-1 to TRBJ2-1, with a tentative D call TRBD2 (7 bases). CDR3 length: 14 residues. Germline V gene lookup returns CDR1 SGHRS and CDR2 YFSETQ. The CDR3 loop reads CASSLGGAYNEQFF. The CDR3 DNA is TGTGCCAGCAGCTTAGGGGGGGCCTACAATGAGCAGTTCTTC. Using reference TRBV5-1 and TRBJ2-1 for the parts outside the CDR3, the full variable domain is KAGVTQTPRYLIKTRGQQVTLSCSPISGHRSVSWYQQTPGQGLQFLFEYFSETQRNKGNFPGRFSGRQFSNSRSEMNVSTLELGDSALYLCASSLGGAYNEQFFGPGTRLTVL.

This chain connects TRBV12-5 to TRBJ1-1; 7 positions agree with TRBD1. Trimming at V came to 3 bases and at J to 7 bases, leaving 8 bases not matched to a gene. The CDR3 loop spans 14 amino acids. CDR1 is LGHNT and CDR2 is FRNRAP in the germline V gene. The DNA for the CDR3 is TGTGCTAGTGGTTTAGGGGGGGGGGACAGTGAAGCTTTCTTT. Translation gives CASGLGGGDSEAFF.

This clonotype occurred a few times. This chain uses TRBV11-2 with TRBJ2-7; D gene ambiguous. V was trimmed by 6 bases and J by 4 bases, leaving 7 bases between them. The germline V gene has CDR1 SGHAT and CDR2 FQNNGV. This CDR3 has 11 residues. Here the CDR3 reads CASSTPYEQYF. CDR3 DNA sequence: TGTGCCAGCAGTACCCCGTACGAGCAGTACTTC.

V is TRBV5-6 and J is TRBJ1-5; 7 positions agree with TRBD1. V was pared by 1 base and J by 4 bases, with 2 bases of the junction left unmatched. The CDR3 has 14 amino acids. In germline, CDR1 is SGHDT, CDR2 YYEEEE. The CDR3 DNA reads TGTGCCAGCAGCTTGTACAGGGGAAATCAGCCCCAGCATTTT. Translation: CASSLYRGNQPQHF.

The chain employs TRBV5-6 and TRBJ1-2; D remains unclear. V was clipped by 4 bases and J by 8 bases, with 12 bases between them. The V gene's germline CDR1 is SGHDT and CDR2 YYEEEE. This CDR3 comprises 12 residues. CDR3 loop: CASSIDTSGYTF. The CDR3 DNA sequence: TGTGCCAGCAGCATTGACACCTCCGGCTACACCTTC. The full variable domain, rest sourced from reference TRBV5-6 and TRBJ1-2, is DAGVTQSPTHLIKTRGQQVTLRCSPKSGHDTVSWYQQALGQGPQFIFQYYEEEERQRGNFPDRFSGHQFPNYSSELNVNALLLGDSALYLCASSIDTSGYTFGSGTRLTVV.

The sample holds many counts of this clonotype. The chain employs TRBV28 and TRBJ2-7; D perhaps matches TRBD2 (6 bases). Germline V gene lookup returns CDR1 MDHEN and CDR2 SYDVKM. The CDR3 sequence is 16 residues long. Trimming stripped 6 bases from V and 5 bases from J, with 23 bases between. The CDR3 loop is CASSTLGRGWKNEQYF. CDR3 bases: TGTGCCAGCAGCACACTGGGGCGGGGATGGAAAAACGAGCAGTACTTC.

Ten or more counts support this clonotype. The V and J genes are TRBV27 and TRBJ2-7, with D possibly matching TRBD1 (6 bases). The CDR3 has 14 amino acids. V was trimmed by 2 bases and J by 6 bases, leaving 14 bases between them. Germline CDR1 MNHEY, CDR2 SMNVEV (reference sequence). CDR3 loop: CASSLGTKGGEQYF. The CDR3 nucleotides read TGTGCCAGCAGTTTAGGGACAAAGGGCGGCGAGCAGTACTTC.

The CDR3, as DNA: TGCGCCAGCAGCTGGACTAGCGGGAGGGTCGATGAGCAGTTCTTC. Translation gives CASSWTSGRVDEQFF. The J gene is TRBJ2-1, the V gene TRBV5-1, with TRBD2 matching 15 bases. CDR3 length equals 15 residues. V lost 3 bases and J lost 8; bases outside the gene matches: 3. CDR1 and CDR2 (germline): SGHRS, YFSETQ. Using reference TRBV5-1 and TRBJ2-1 for the parts outside the CDR3, the full variable domain is KAGVTQTPRYLIKTRGQQVTLSCSPISGHRSVSWYQQTPGQGLQFLFEYFSETQRNKGNFPGRFSGRQFSNSRSEMNVSTLELGDSALYLCASSWTSGRVDEQFFGPGTRLTVL.

This clonotype was counted between two and nine times. The chain employs TRBV30 and TRBJ2-7; 11 bases are a match to TRBD1. With V trimmed by 1 base and J by 4 bases, 3 bases remained unmatched. The CDR3 sequence is 14 residues long. Per germline, CDR1 GTSNPN and CDR2 SVGIG (reference sequence). CDR3 DNA: TGTGCCTGGAGTGAGGACAGGGGGCTGTACGAGCAGTACTTC. This translates into CAWSEDRGLYEQYF.

This chain uses TRBV29-1 with TRBJ1-1, with a possible D match to TRBD1 (5 bases). Germline V gives CDR1 SQVTM, CDR2 ANQGSEA. There are 15 residues in the CDR3. V was cut by 0 bases and J by 4 bases, with 15 bases left in between. The CDR3 DNA sequence: TGCAGCGTTGAAGATCGGGGGTTTCGAGGCACTGAAGCTTTCTTT. It specifies CSVEDRGFRGTEAFF.

This clonotype occurred a few times. The chain recombines TRBV28 with TRBJ2-3, with TRBD2 matching 12 bases. CDR1 MDHEN and CDR2 SYDVKM come from the germline V gene. The V gene end was trimmed by 6 bases and the J gene end by 3 bases; junction bases not matched to a gene: 4. The CDR3 sequence is 15 residues long. The DNA of the CDR3 is TGTGCCAGCAGCCAAGGGACTAGCGGGACAGATACGCAGTATTTT. As protein: CASSQGTSGTDTQYF.

This clonotype has ten or more counts. This sequence joins TRBV2 and TRBJ1-2; 9 bases fit TRBD1. With 4 bases clipped from V and 7 bases from J, the junction kept 10 bases outside the gene matches. This CDR3 comprises 15 residues. CDR1 and CDR2 from the germline V gene are SNHLY and FYNNEI. The CDR3 spells CASSVLTGGEAGYTF. In nucleotides, the CDR3 is TGTGCCAGCAGTGTACTGACAGGGGGGGAAGCTGGCTACACCTTC.

This clonotype has a count of ten or more. V usage is TRBV5-6 and J usage is TRBJ2-4; the D is unclear. V was shortened by 0 bases and J by 5 bases, with 9 bases between the two germline ends. Looked up from germline, CDR1 is SGHDT and CDR2 is YYEEEE. This CDR3 has 14 residues. The CDR3 DNA follows: TGTGCCAGCAGCTTGGGCACTCTCGAAAACATTCAGTACTTC. Translation gives CASSLGTLENIQYF.

The rearrangement uses TRBV24-1 and TRBJ2-6; maybe TRBD2 (7 bases). This CDR3 is 16 amino acids long. Germline V CDR1 and CDR2: KGHDR, SFDVKD. Trimming pared 9 bases from V and 0 bases from J, leaving 14 bases between. The chain's CDR3 is CATDSGGSSGANVLTF. In DNA form, the CDR3 reads TGTGCCACCGATTCGGGGGGCTCCTCTGGGGCCAACGTCCTGACTTTC.

The sample holds many counts of this clonotype. V gene TRBV28 combines with J gene TRBJ2-2, with 7 bases fitting TRBD2. J lost 3 bases, V lost 3 bases, and 10 bases had no gene match. Germline CDR1 and CDR2: MDHEN and SYDVKM. This CDR3 has 17 amino acids. In DNA, the CDR3 is TGTGCCAGCAGTTTTCTTGTTGCGGGAGTGGACACCGGGGAGCTGTTTTTT. As protein: CASSFLVAGVDTGELFF.

This clonotype was seen repeatedly, ten times or more. CDR3: CSARGGRQGVEYGYTF. In DNA, the CDR3 is TGCAGTGCTAGAGGAGGGAGACAGGGCGTCGAATATGGCTACACCTTC. The V and J genes are TRBV20-1 and TRBJ1-2; 7 nucleotides match TRBD1. The germline V gene encodes CDR1 DFQATT and CDR2 SNEGSKA (reference sequence). Trimming at V came to 1 base and at J to 5 bases, leaving 13 bases not matched to a gene. This CDR3 spans 16 amino acids.

The chain has TRBV7-3 and TRBJ2-1, with 8 bases that match TRBD2. After removal of 4 bases from V and 1 base from J, the junction contained 12 bases not matched to a gene. Germline V gene lookup returns CDR1 SGHTA and CDR2 FQGTGA. CDR3 length equals 18 residues. The CDR3 region is CASSSSTGTSSSYNEQFF. CDR3 coding DNA: TGTGCCAGCAGCTCCTCCACGGGGACTAGTTCATCCTACAATGAGCAGTTCTTC.

This chain links TRBV27 with TRBJ2-5, with 7 bases matching TRBD1. The CDR3 loop spans 15 amino acids. After removal of 3 bases from V and 5 bases from J, the junction contained 9 bases not matched to a gene. Germline CDR1 reads MNHEY; CDR2 reads SMNVEV (reference sequence). Written as DNA, the CDR3 is TGTGCCAGCAGTTTTGTACAGGGGATTCTGGAGACCCAGTACTTC. This encodes CASSFVQGILETQYF.

This clonotype was recorded many times. V gene TRBV30 combines with J gene TRBJ1-1, with 7 bases identical to TRBD1. This CDR3 is 14 amino acids long. Germline loops: CDR1 GTSNPN, CDR2 SVGIG (reference sequence). Trimming took 0 bases from V and 4 from J; bases not matched to a gene: 5. The CDR3 loop reads CAWSVGAGGTEAFF. The CDR3 DNA reads TGTGCCTGGAGTGTGGGCGCAGGGGGCACTGAAGCTTTCTTT.

The V and J genes are TRBV19 and TRBJ2-1; no clear D. The CDR3 totals 13 residues. Trimming removed 3 bases from V and 10 bases from J, with 13 bases in between. Germline CDR1 reads LNHDA; CDR2 reads SQIVND (reference sequence). Written as DNA, the CDR3 is TGTGCCAGTAGTATCGGCAGTCCCTACGAGCAGTTCTTC. Residues: CASSIGSPYEQFF.

V is TRBV19 and J is TRBJ1-1; no clear D. The V gene lost 2 bases and the J gene lost 1 base, with 11 bases spanning the gap. Germline V gives CDR1 LNHDA, CDR2 SQIVND (reference sequence). The CDR3 consists of 15 residues. The CDR3: CASSITGEWNTEAFF. The DNA of the CDR3 is TGTGCCAGTAGTATAACCGGGGAGTGGAACACTGAAGCTTTCTTT.

The chain is built from TRBV20-1 and TRBJ1-4; possibly TRBD1 for D (6 bases). CDR1 and CDR2 (germline): DFQATT, SNEGSKA (reference sequence). Trimming removed 3 bases at V and 4 bases at J, with 12 bases between. The length of the CDR3 is 14 residues. The CDR3 sequence: CSASIDRINEKLFF. The DNA for the CDR3 is TGCAGTGCTAGTATTGACAGGATTAATGAAAAACTGTTTTTT.

The chain uses TRBV19 and TRBJ2-3; a weak D match, TRBD2 (6 bases). The CDR3 covers 17 residues. V was clipped by 0 bases and J by 6 bases, with 19 bases between them. Looked up from germline, CDR1 is LNHDA and CDR2 is SQIVND (reference sequence). The DNA of the CDR3 is TGTGCCAGTAGTATAGATCTATCGGGAGCTCAGTCGGATACGCAGTATTTT. Translation gives CASSIDLSGAQSDTQYF.

This clonotype has a count of ten or more. This rearrangement joins TRBV12-3 or TRBV12-4 to TRBJ1-1; 9 bases map to TRBD1. Trimming at V came to 1 base and at J to 5 bases, leaving 2 bases not matched to a gene. The CDR3 has 14 amino acids. CDR3 amino acids: CASSLDRGRTEAFF. CDR3 sequence (DNA): TGTGCCAGCAGTTTAGACAGGGGGCGGACTGAAGCTTTCTTT.

This clonotype was seen only a few times. The J gene is TRBJ2-3, the V gene TRBV7-3, with D possibly matching TRBD2 (7 bases). The last part of the DNA fits TRBJ2-5 better; the J call may be wrong. CDR3 length equals 17 residues. Germline V lookup: CDR1 SGHTA, CDR2 FQGTGA. CDR3 nucleotide sequence: TGTGCCAGCAGCTTGGGAGCCAGGGGAGGGTTCGAAGGGACCCAGTACTTC. This gives the protein CASSLGARGGFEGTQYF.

J is TRBJ2-3 and V is TRBV27, with 12 bases fitting TRBD2. Germline V gene sequence: CDR1 MNHEY, CDR2 SMNVEV (reference sequence). V gave up 6 bases and J gave up 8 bases; unmatched junction bases: 6. The CDR3 runs to 14 residues. CDR3 nucleotide sequence: TGTGCCAGCAGGACTAGCGGGAGTTCAGGTACGCAGTATTTT. Translating it yields CASRTSGSSGTQYF.

There are a few counts of this clonotype. The rearrangement joins TRBV20-1 to TRBJ2-5, with TRBD2 identical over 10 bases. The CDR3 covers 16 residues. Germline V CDR1 and CDR2: DFQATT, SNEGSKA (reference sequence). V dropped 2 bases and J dropped 2; count of bases not matched to a gene: 8. In nucleotides, the CDR3 is TGCAGTGCTAGACTAGCGGGAGTCAGGGGACAAGAGACCCAGTACTTC. The encoded protein is CSARLAGVRGQETQYF.

The gene calls are TRBV7-8 and TRBJ2-2; 11 bases align to TRBD2. V shed 1 base and J 3 bases; nucleotides not matched to a gene: 10. The CDR3 totals 19 residues. Germline assignment: CDR1 SGHVS and CDR2 FQNEAQ. The CDR3 DNA is TGTGCCAGCAGCTTAGTACGGCTAGCGGGAGGAGCACACACCGGGGAGCTGTTTTTT. Amino acids: CASSLVRLAGGAHTGELFF.

This chain uses TRBV19 with TRBJ2-1, with 11 nucleotides matching TRBD2. This CDR3 spans 14 amino acids. Unmatched junction bases numbered 6, after V lost 6 bases and J lost 8 bases. Germline lookup yields CDR1 LNHDA and CDR2 SQIVND (reference sequence). In DNA form, the CDR3 reads TGTGCCAGTAGAACTAGCGGGAGAGGCGATGAGCAGTTCTTC. As protein: CASRTSGRGDEQFF.

V usage is TRBV9 and J usage is TRBJ1-4; no clear D gene. Germline V CDR1 and CDR2: SGDLS, YYNGEE. The germline V and J ends were trimmed by 9 bases and 1 base, with 16 bases remaining between them. This CDR3 has 15 amino acids. CDR3 loop: CAIAPRWGTNEKLFF. The CDR3 nucleotides are TGTGCCATCGCACCGAGGTGGGGAACTAATGAAAAACTGTTTTTT.

This clonotype has just a few counts. V is TRBV4-1 and J is TRBJ2-7; TRBD1 agrees at 7 bases. The V and J ends lost 0 bases and 1 base, in that order; junction bases with no gene match: 6. Germline lookup yields CDR1 MGHRA and CDR2 YSYEKL. This CDR3 spans 16 amino acids. The CDR3 spells CASSQERGRTSYEQYF. In DNA form, the CDR3 reads TGCGCCAGCAGCCAAGAGAGGGGGCGTACGTCCTACGAGCAGTACTTC.